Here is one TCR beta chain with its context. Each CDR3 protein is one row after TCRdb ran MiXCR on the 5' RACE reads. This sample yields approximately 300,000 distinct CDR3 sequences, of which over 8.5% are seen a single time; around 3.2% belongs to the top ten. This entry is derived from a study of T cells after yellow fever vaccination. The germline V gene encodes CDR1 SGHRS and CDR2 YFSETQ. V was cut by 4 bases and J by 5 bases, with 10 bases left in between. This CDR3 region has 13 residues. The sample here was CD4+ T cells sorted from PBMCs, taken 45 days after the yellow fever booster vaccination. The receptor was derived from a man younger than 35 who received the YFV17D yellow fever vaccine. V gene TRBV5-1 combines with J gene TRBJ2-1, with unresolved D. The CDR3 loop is CASSPPPNNEQFF. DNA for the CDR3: TGCGCCAGCAGCCCCCCCCCCAACAATGAGCAGTTCTTC.